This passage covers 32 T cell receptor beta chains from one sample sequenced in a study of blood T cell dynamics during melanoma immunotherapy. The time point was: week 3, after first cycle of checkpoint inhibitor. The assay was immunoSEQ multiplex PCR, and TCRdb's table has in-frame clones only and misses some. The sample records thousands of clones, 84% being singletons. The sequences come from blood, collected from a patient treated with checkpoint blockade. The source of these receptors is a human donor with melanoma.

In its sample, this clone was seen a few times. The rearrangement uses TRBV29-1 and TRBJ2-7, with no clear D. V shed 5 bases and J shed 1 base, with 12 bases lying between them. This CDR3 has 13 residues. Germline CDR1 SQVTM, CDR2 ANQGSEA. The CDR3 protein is CSVRAPGSYEQYF. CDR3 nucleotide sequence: TGCAGCGTTCGAGCCCCCGGATCCTACGAGCAGTACTTC.

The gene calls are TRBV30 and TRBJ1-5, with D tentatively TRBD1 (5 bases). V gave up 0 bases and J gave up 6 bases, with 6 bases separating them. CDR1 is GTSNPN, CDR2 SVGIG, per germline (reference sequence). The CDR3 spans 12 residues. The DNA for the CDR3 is TGTGCCTGGAGTGTAACAGGTCAGCCCCAGCATTTT. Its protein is CAWSVTGQPQHF.

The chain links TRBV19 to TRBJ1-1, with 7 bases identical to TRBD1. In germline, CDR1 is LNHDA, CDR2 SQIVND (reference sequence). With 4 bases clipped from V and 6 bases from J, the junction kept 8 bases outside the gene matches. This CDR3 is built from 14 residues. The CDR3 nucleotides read TGTGCCAGTAGTACTCAGACAGGGATCCCTGAAGCTTTCTTT. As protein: CASSTQTGIPEAFF.

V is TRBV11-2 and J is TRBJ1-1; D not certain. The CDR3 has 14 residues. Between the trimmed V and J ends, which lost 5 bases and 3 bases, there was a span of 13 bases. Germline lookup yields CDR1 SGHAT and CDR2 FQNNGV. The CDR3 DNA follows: TGTGCCAGCAGCAAGGGTACTGAGGACACTGAAGCTTTCTTT. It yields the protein CASSKGTEDTEAFF.

The chain's CDR3 is CASSLVGAGVRNEQFF. CDR3 nucleotides: TGCGCCAGCAGCTTGGTAGGAGCGGGAGTCCGGAATGAGCAGTTCTTC. This chain uses TRBV5-1 with TRBJ2-1, with TRBD2 matching 8 bases. J gave up 7 bases and V 0 bases, and 9 bases lay outside the gene matches. The CDR3 consists of 16 residues. Germline V lookup: CDR1 SGHRS, CDR2 YFSETQ.

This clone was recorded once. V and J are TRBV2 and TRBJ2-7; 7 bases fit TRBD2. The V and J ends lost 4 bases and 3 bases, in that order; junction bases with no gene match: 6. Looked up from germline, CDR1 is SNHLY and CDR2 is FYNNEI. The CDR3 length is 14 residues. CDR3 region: CASSGWGGDYEQYF. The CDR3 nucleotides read TGTGCCAGCAGTGGATGGGGGGGGGACTACGAGCAGTACTTC.

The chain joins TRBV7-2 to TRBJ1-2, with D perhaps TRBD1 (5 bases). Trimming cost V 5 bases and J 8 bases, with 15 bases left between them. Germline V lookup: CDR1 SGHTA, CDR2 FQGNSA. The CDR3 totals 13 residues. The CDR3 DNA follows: TGTGCCAGCAGCCCAGGAGGGACCAGAGGCTACACCTTC. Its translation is CASSPGGTRGYTF.

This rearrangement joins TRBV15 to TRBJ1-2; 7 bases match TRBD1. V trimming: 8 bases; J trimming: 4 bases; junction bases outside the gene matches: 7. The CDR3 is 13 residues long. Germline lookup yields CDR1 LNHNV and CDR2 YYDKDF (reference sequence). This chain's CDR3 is CATAEDRSYGYTF. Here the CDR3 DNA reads TGTGCCACCGCAGAGGACAGGAGCTATGGCTACACCTTC. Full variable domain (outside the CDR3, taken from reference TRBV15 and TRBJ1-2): DAMVIQNPRYQVTQFGKPVTLSCSQTLNHNVMYWYQQKSSQAPKLLFHYYDKDFNNEADTPDNFQSRRPNTSFCFLDIRSPGLGDTAMYLCATAEDRSYGYTFGSGTRLTVV.

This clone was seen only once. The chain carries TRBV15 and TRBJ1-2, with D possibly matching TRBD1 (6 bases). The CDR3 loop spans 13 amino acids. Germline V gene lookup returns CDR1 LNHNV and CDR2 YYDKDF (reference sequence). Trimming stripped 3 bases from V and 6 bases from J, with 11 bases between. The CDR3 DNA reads TGTGCCACCAGCAGGAGGCAGGGGAATGGCTACACCTTC. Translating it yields CATSRRQGNGYTF.

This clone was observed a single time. CDR3 sequence (DNA): TGTGCCAGCAGCGAAGCGGGAGGCGCGACCAATGAGCAGTTCTTC. This gives the protein CASSEAGGATNEQFF. The J gene is TRBJ2-1, the V gene TRBV9, with 9 bases aligning to TRBD2. From germline, CDR1 is SGDLS and CDR2 YYNGEE. The V gene end was trimmed by 3 bases and the J gene end by 6 bases; junction bases not matched to a gene: 7. CDR3 length: 15 residues.

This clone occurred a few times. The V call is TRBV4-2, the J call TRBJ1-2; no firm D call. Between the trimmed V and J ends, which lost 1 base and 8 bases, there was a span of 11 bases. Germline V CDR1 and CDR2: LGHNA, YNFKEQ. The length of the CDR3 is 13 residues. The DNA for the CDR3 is TGTGCCAGCAGCCAAGCGGCTGCTAGCGGCTACACCTTC. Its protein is CASSQAAASGYTF.

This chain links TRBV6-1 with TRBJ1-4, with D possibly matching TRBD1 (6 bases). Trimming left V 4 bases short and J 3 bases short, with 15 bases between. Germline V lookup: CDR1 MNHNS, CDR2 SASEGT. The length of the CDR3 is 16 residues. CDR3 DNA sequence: TGTGCCAGCAGTGTTACAGGGAACGAGGCTAATGAAAAACTGTTTTTT. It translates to CASSVTGNEANEKLFF.

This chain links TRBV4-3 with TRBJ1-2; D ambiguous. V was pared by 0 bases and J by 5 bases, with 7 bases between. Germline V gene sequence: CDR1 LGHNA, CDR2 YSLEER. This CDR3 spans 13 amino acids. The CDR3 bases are TGCGCCAGCAGCCAAGATTTGGGATATGGCTACACCTTC. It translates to CASSQDLGYGYTF.

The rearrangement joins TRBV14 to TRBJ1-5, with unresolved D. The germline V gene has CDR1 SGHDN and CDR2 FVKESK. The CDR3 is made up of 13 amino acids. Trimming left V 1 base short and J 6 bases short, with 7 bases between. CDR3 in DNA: TGTGCCAGCAGCCAAGGGTACAGTCAGCCCCAGCATTTT. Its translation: CASSQGYSQPQHF.

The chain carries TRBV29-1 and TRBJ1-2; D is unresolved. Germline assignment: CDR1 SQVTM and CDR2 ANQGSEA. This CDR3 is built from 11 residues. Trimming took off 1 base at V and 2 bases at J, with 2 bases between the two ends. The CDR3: CSVEANYGYTF. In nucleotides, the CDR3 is TGCAGCGTTGAAGCAAACTATGGCTACACCTTC.

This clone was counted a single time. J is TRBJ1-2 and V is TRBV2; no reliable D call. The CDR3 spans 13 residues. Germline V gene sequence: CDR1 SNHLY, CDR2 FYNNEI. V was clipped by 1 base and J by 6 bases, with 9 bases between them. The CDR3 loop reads CASSEGEVNGYTF. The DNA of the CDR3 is TGTGCCAGCAGTGAAGGGGAGGTGAATGGCTACACCTTC.

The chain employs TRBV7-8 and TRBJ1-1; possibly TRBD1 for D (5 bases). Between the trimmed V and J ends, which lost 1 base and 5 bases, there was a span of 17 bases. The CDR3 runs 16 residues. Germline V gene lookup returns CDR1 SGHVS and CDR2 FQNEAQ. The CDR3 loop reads CASSLVGGRVVTEAFF. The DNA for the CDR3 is TGTGCCAGCAGCTTAGTGGGGGGGAGGGTGGTTACTGAAGCTTTCTTT.

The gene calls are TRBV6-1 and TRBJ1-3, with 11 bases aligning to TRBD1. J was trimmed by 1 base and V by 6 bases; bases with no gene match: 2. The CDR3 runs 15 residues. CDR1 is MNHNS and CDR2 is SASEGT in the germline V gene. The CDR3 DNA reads TGTGCCAGCAGGGGACAGGGGGTTTCTGGAAACACCATATATTTT. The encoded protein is CASRGQGVSGNTIYF.

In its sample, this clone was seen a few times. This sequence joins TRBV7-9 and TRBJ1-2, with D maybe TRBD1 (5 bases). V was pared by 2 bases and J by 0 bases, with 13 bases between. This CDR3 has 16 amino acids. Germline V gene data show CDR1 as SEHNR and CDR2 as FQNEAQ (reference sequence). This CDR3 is CASSLSLGVPNYGYTF. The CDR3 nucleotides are TGTGCCAGCAGCTTAAGTCTGGGGGTCCCTAACTATGGCTACACCTTC. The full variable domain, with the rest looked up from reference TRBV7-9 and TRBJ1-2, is DTGVSQNPRHKITKRGQNVTFRCDPISEHNRLYWYRQTLGQGPEFLTYFQNEAQLEKSRLLSDRFSAERPKGSFSTLEIQRTEQGDSAMYLCASSLSLGVPNYGYTFGSGTRLTVV.

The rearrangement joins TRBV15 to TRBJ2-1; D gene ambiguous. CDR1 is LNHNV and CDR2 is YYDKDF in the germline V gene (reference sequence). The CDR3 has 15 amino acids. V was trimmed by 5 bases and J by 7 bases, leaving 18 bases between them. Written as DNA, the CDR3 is TGTGCCACCAGCCTGCAGGTATCGGGTAGGAATGAGCAGTTCTTC. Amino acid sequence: CATSLQVSGRNEQFF.

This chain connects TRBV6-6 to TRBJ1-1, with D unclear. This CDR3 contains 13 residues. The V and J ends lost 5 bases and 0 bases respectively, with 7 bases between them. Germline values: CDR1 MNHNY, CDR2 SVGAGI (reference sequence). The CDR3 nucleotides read TGTGCCAGCAGTATAAAAATGAACACTGAAGCTTTCTTT. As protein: CASSIKMNTEAFF.

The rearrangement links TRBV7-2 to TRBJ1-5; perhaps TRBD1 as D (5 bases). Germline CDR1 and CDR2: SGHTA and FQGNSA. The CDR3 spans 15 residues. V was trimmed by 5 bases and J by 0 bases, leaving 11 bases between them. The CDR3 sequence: CASSPTGGSNQPQHF. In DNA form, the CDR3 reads TGTGCCAGCAGCCCCACCGGGGGTAGCAATCAGCCCCAGCATTTT.

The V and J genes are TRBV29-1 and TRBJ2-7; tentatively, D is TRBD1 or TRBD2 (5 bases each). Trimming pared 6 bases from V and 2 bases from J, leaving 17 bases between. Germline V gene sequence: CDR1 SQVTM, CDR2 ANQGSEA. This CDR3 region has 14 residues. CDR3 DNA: TGCAGCGTCCGGGGACCCGGCACCACCTACGAGCAGTACTTC. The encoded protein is CSVRGPGTTYEQYF.

The CDR3 DNA follows: TGTGCCAGCAGCAGGGGATCTAACTATGGCTACACCTTC. Translated: CASSRGSNYGYTF. The chain couples TRBV5-6 to TRBJ1-2, with D possibly matching TRBD1 (5 bases). Trimming removed 4 bases at V and 0 bases at J, with 7 bases between. Germline V lookup: CDR1 SGHDT, CDR2 YYEEEE. The CDR3 totals 13 residues. Full variable domain (rest looked up from reference TRBV5-6 and TRBJ1-2): DAGVTQSPTHLIKTRGQQVTLRCSPKSGHDTVSWYQQALGQGPQFIFQYYEEEERQRGNFPDRFSGHQFPNYSSELNVNALLLGDSALYLCASSRGSNYGYTFGSGTRLTVV.

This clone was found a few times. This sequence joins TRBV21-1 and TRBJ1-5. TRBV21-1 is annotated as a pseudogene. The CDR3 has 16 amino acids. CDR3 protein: CASSKSGRAPGQPQHF. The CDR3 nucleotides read TGTGCCAGCAGCAAGTCAGGCAGGGCGCCGGGGCAGCCCCAGCATTTT.

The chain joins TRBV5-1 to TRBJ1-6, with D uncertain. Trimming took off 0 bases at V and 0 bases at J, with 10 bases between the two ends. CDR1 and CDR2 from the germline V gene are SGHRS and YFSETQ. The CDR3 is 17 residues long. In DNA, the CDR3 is TGCGCCAGCAGCTTGGGAAGCCGGAGCTCCTATAATTCACCCCTCCACTTT. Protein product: CASSLGSRSSYNSPLHF.

For the CDR3, the DNA is TGTGCCAGCAGTTCTAGCGGGGGGGCGTCAGAGCAGTACTTC. Protein product: CASSSSGGASEQYF. The chain joins TRBV2 to TRBJ2-7; 12 positions match TRBD2. This CDR3 contains 14 residues. Germline V gives CDR1 SNHLY, CDR2 FYNNEI. V shed 5 bases and J 7 bases; nucleotides not matched to a gene: 6.

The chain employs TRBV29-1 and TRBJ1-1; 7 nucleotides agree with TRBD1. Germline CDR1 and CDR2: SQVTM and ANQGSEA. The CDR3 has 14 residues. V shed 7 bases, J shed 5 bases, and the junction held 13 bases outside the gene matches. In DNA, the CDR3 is TGCAGCGCCAGAAAGACAGGGAGTATAACTGAAGCTTTCTTT. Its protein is CSARKTGSITEAFF.

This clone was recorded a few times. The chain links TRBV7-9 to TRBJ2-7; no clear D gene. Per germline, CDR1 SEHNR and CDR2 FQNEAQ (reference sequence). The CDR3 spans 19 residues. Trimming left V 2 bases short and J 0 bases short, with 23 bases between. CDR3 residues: CASSLKAPWAEDSSYEQYF. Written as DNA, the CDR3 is TGTGCCAGCAGCTTAAAGGCCCCTTGGGCTGAGGATAGCTCCTACGAGCAGTACTTC.

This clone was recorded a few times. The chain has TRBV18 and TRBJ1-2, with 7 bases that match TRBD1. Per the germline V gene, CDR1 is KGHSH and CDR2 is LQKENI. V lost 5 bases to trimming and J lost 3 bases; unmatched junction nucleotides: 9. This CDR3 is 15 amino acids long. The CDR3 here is CASSSVRTGDYGYTF. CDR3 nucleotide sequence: TGTGCCAGCTCATCAGTCCGAACAGGGGACTATGGCTACACCTTC.

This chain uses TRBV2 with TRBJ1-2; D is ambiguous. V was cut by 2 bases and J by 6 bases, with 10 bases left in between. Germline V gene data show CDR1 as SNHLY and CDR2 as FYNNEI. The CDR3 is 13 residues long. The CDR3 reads CASSERGFDGYTF. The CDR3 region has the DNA TGTGCCAGCAGTGAAAGAGGATTTGATGGCTACACCTTC.

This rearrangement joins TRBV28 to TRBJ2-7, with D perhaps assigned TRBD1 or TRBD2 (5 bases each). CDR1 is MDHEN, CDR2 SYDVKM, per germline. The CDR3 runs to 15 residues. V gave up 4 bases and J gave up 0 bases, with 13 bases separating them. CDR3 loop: CASSSPGRNSYEQYF. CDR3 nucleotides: TGTGCCAGCAGTTCCCCGGGACGGAACTCCTACGAGCAGTACTTC.